This TCR beta chain comes out of a study of T-cell reconstitution after alpha-beta-depleted transplantation in children. Study results and limitations: There were some patients whose high TCRbeta diversity at day 60 came from surviving recipient T cells and thymic progenitors. In patients about two months after transplant, alpha-beta T cells reportedly arose from several hundred expanded graft clones. A year post-transplant, T-cell counts and diversity derived mostly from newly produced T cells.

This clonotype was counted only a few times. Its target is unknown. Preparing the TCRbeta library involved the use of unique molecular identifiers. TCRdb itself ran the PCR reads through MiXCR, one entry per CDR3 protein. The table has approximately 220,000 distinct CDR3 sequences, 17% seen once. The V gene end was trimmed by 6 bases and the J gene end by 4 bases; junction bases not matched to a gene: 11. This CDR3 has 15 amino acids. Germline CDR1 reads SGHAT; CDR2 reads FQNNGV. V gene TRBV11-2 combines with J gene TRBJ2-5, with 7 bases aligning to TRBD1. This sequence was found in a male patient under 10 years old who had a stem cell transplant for acute lymphoblastic leukemia, so the T cells may come from the graft donor. The sequencing here drew on PBMCs, mostly from graft donor cells, taken 360 days after TCRalphabeta/CD19-depleted stem cell transplant. CDR3 in DNA: TGTGCCAGCAGTCCCGGGACAGCTACTACAGAGACCCAGTACTTC. Its translation is CASSPGTATTETQYF.